This T cell receptor (beta chain) was identified during a study of technical replicates of blood from a few donors. J lost 7 bases, V lost 4 bases, and 8 bases had no gene match. Looked up from germline, CDR1 is SGHRS and CDR2 is YFSETQ. The CDR3 totals 13 residues. The assay was immunoSEQ multiplex PCR, and TCRdb's table has in-frame clones only and misses some. This sample yields approximately 79,000 clones, of which around 97% are seen a single time; about 0.29% belongs to the top ten. The chain combines TRBV5-1 with TRBJ2-7, with TRBD1 matching 7 bases. The sample comprised T cells isolated from PBMCs. The sequence was obtained from a human donor in good health. The CDR3 nucleotides read TGCGCCAGCAGCCGGACAGGATGGGGAGAGCAGTACTTC. Translating gives CASSRTGWGEQYF.